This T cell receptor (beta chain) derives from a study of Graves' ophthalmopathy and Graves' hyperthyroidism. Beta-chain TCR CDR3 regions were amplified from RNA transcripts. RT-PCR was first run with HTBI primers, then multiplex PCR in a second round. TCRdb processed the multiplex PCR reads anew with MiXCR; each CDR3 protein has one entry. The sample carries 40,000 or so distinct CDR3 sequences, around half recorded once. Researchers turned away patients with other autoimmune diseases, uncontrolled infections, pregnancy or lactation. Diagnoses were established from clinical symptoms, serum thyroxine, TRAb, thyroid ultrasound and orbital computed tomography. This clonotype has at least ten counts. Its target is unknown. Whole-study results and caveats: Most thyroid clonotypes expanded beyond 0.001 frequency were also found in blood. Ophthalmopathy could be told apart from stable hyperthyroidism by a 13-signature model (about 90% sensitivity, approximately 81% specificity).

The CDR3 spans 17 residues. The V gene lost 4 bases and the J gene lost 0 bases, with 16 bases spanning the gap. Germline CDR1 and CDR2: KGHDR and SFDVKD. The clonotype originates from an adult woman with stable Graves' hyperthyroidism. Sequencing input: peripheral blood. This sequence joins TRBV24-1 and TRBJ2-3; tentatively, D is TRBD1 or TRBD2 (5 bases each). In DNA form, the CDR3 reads TGTGCCACCAGTGAAACTGGGCGAGGGGACAGCACAGATACGCAGTATTTT. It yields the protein CATSETGRGDSTDTQYF.